This T cell receptor beta chain was observed in a study of T cells in Graves' hyperthyroidism and ophthalmopathy. CDR3 length: 14 amino acids. The ends lost 1 base at V and 4 bases at J; junction bases unmatched: 3. Germline assignment: CDR1 MGHRA and CDR2 YSYEKL. Stable hyperthyroidism: no ophthalmopathy progression over 18 months of follow-up. Exclusion of patients followed from uncontrolled infection, other autoimmune disease, pregnancy or lactation. Points from the study as a whole: Most expanded thyroid clonotypes above 0.001 also appeared in blood.

RNA transcripts were the template for amplifying TCR beta CDR3 regions. The HTBI primer set was used in a first-round RT-PCR of the TCR CDR3. TCRdb re-analysed the multiplex PCR reads in MiXCR, keeping a single row per CDR3 protein. The table shows roughly 200,000 distinct CDR3 sequences, with about 16% occurring only once. This clonotype was counted a few times. Its target is unknown. The gene calls are TRBV4-1 and TRBJ1-2, with 7 positions matching TRBD1. This clonotype was sampled from a man aged 35-49 years with Graves' hyperthyroidism. Source material: blood. In DNA, the CDR3 is TGCGCCAGCAGCCAAGCGACAGGGATCTATGGCTACACCTTC. Its translation: CASSQATGIYGYTF.